Listed below are T cell receptor beta chains from one sample, sequenced in a study of cytomegalovirus exposure and HLA in healthy donors. Only in-frame clones appear in the TCRdb table, and some are missing; sequencing was by immunoSEQ multiplex PCR. Of approximately 150,000 clones in the sample, 77% were seen once. Input material: PBMCs. The source is a woman aged 40 to 55 in good health and CMV-seropositive. CDR3s include the opening cysteine and the closing phenylalanine or tryptophan. The order of the fields is clone size, V gene, D gene, J gene, CDR3 DNA, CDR3 protein. The D gene is left open where the match is weak. A row's size may be missing; if present it is once, few, many or a size class.

>.|TRBV18|.|TRBJ2-1
TGTGCCAGCTCACCAAACGAGGGGGACCTTTACAATGAGCAGTTCTTC
CASSPNEGDLYNEQFF
>.|TRBV6-1|.|TRBJ1-2
TGTGCCAGCAGTGAAGCCCCAGGATATGGCTACACCTTC
CASSEAPGYGYTF
>.|TRBV4-2|TRBD1|TRBJ1-3
TGTGCCAGCAGCCACCCCGAGGGGGCTAACACCATATATTTT
CASSHPEGANTIYF
>.|TRBV29-1|.|TRBJ2-7
TGCAGCGTTGAGAACAGGAAGTACGAGCAGTACTTC
CSVENRKYEQYF
>.|TRBV6-1|TRBD1|TRBJ2-7
TGTGCCAGCAGTGAATTCTGGACAGGCAACGAGCAGTACTTC
CASSEFWTGNEQYF
>.|TRBV29-1|TRBD1|TRBJ1-2
TGCAGCGTTGGGACAGGGGCTTTAAAGTGGGCTAACTATGGCTACACCTTC
CSVGTGALKWANYGYTF
>.|TRBV29-1|.|TRBJ2-2
TGCAGCGTTGCAGTGAACACCGGGGAGCTGTTTTTT
CSVAVNTGELFF
>.|TRBV7-9|.|TRBJ1-3
TGTGCCAGCAGCACTTGGGGCAGGGGAAACACCATATATTTT
CASSTWGRGNTIYF
>few|TRBV9|.|TRBJ1-1
TGTGCCAGCAGCGTAGAGGCGGGTGGGGACACTGAAGCTTTCTTT
CASSVEAGGDTEAFF
>few|TRBV30|TRBD2|TRBJ2-1
TGTGCCTGGAGATCCAGCGGGGTACGGGATGAGCAGTTCTTC
CAWRSSGVRDEQFF
>.|TRBV30|.|TRBJ1-6
TGTGCCTGGAGTGGGGGGCATAGTTCACCCCTCCACTTT
CAWSGGHSSPLHF
>.|TRBV7-2|TRBD1|TRBJ2-7
TGTGCCAGCAGCTTGATAGGACAGGGGAACTACGAGCAGTACTTC
CASSLIGQGNYEQYF
>.|TRBV7-2|.|TRBJ2-7
TGTGCCAGCAGCGTGAGCTACGAGCAGTACTTC
CASSVSYEQYF
>.|TRBV5-1|TRBD1|TRBJ1-1
TGCGCCAGCAGCTTGTCGGGACAGCCGAGCACTGAAGCTTTCTTT
CASSLSGQPSTEAFF
>.|TRBV7-8|.|TRBJ1-2
TGTGCCAGCAGCTCCTTTGACGGACAGCGATACTATGGCTACACCTTC
CASSSFDGQRYYGYTF
>few|TRBV11-2|TRBD2|TRBJ2-6
TGTGCCAGCAGCTTAATAGCCCTAGCGGGGGGGACTGGGGCCAACGTCCTGACTTTC
CASSLIALAGGTGANVLTF
>.|TRBV4-2|TRBD1|TRBJ1-1
TGTGCCAGCAGCCCCAGGACAGGAATGAACACTGAAGCTTTCTTT
CASSPRTGMNTEAFF
>few|TRBV28|.|TRBJ2-7
TGTGCCAGCAGTTATCAAGCGGCCGACTCCTACGAGCAGTACTTC
CASSYQAADSYEQYF
>.|TRBV10-1|.|TRBJ1-2
TGCGCCAGCAGTGAGACCCCGGAGGCCCGCTATGGCTACACCTTC
CASSETPEARYGYTF
>.|TRBV18|.|TRBJ2-1
TGTGCCAGCTCCCGGGTCCCTAGCGCGTCTTCCTACAATGAGCAGTTCTTC
CASSRVPSASSYNEQFF
>.|TRBV7-8|.|TRBJ2-7
TGTGCCAGCAGCTTGCTACAGGGTACTTACGAGCAGTACTTC
CASSLLQGTYEQYF
>.|TRBV27|.|TRBJ1-4
TGTGCCAGCAGTTCCGGGAGCTTACCTGAAAAACTGTTTTTT
CASSSGSLPEKLFF
>.|TRBV6-4|.|TRBJ1-1
TGTGCCAGCAGTGACAGGGGAGCTTTCTTT
CASSDRGAFF
>.|TRBV6-6|.|TRBJ2-1
TGTGCCAGCAGTTACGGGGGGGCCACCTACAATGAGCAGTTCTTC
CASSYGGATYNEQFF
>once|TRBV27|TRBD1|TRBJ2-7
TGTGCCAGCAGTTCTACCGGGACAGGGATCTTCTACGAGCAGTACTTC
CASSSTGTGIFYEQYF
>.|TRBV19|TRBD1|TRBJ1-1
TGTGCCAGTAGTCCCCTAACTGACAGGGTGAACACTGAAGCTTTCTTT
CASSPLTDRVNTEAFF
>once|TRBV4-3|TRBD2|TRBJ2-1
TGCGCCAGCAGCCAGCAGGAAAGCGGGGGGCACAATGAGCAGTTCTTC
CASSQQESGGHNEQFF
>.|TRBV2|TRBD1|TRBJ1-5
TGTGCCAGCAGCGGGACAGGGACCAATCAGCCCCAGCATTTT
CASSGTGTNQPQHF
>.|TRBV27|TRBD1|TRBJ1-6
TGTGCCAGCAGAGAGGACAGGGGAGTAGATAATTCACCCCTCCACTTT
CASREDRGVDNSPLHF
>.|TRBV30|.|TRBJ1-4
TGTGCCTGGAGCGCGGCAAATGAAAAACTGTTTTTT
CAWSAANEKLFF